The 26 T cell receptor beta chains in this list originate from one sample, sequenced in a study of shared clonotypes between healthy human individuals. Generated by immunoSEQ multiplex PCR, the TCRdb table keeps only in-frame clones and is missing some. The sample has 650,000 to 700,000 clones; about nine tenths are singletons. The sequenced material came from memory CD8+ T cells from PBMCs. Subset denoted: CD45RO+ cells pooled with CCR7-negative TemRA cells. The receptors here all came from a man aged 18 to 30 in good health. Some clones in this sample may be carry-over from other donors' samples.

The V gene is TRBV7-8, the J gene TRBJ2-7, with D tentatively TRBD2 (5 bases). The germline CDR1 and CDR2 sequences are SGHVS and FQNEAQ. The CDR3 totals 15 residues. Trimming took off 5 bases at V and 6 bases at J, with 20 bases between the two ends. The DNA of the CDR3 is TGTGCCAGCAGCCCTAGGGAGACGCCAGCGTCCGAGCAGTACTTC. Its protein product is CASSPRETPASEQYF.

The gene calls are TRBV6-6 and TRBJ1-4; perhaps TRBD1 as D (6 bases). The CDR3 has 15 amino acids. Per germline, CDR1 MNHNY and CDR2 SVGAGI (reference sequence). V lost 8 bases and J lost 4, with 17 bases in between. CDR3 bases: TGTGCCAGCCTCTTCGGGGACATCGTTAATGAAAAACTGTTTTTT. Amino acid sequence: CASLFGDIVNEKLFF.

The V call is TRBV19, the J call TRBJ1-2; no clear D gene. CDR3 length equals 12 residues. Germline CDR1 is LNHDA and CDR2 is SQIVND (reference sequence). The V and J ends lost 7 bases and 7 bases respectively, with 13 bases between them. This chain's CDR3 is CASISRSGGYTF. DNA for the CDR3: TGTGCCAGTATTAGCAGATCTGGTGGCTACACCTTC.

This chain connects TRBV2 to TRBJ1-1, with a weak D call TRBD1 (6 bases). The CDR3 has 15 amino acids. Germline V gives CDR1 SNHLY, CDR2 FYNNEI. V shed 7 bases and J shed 1 base, with 16 bases lying between them. The CDR3: CASKARVRGNTEAFF. CDR3 DNA: TGTGCCAGCAAGGCTAGAGTCAGGGGGAACACTGAAGCTTTCTTT.

The chain combines TRBV27 with TRBJ2-3; TRBD2 matches at 9 bases. The CDR3 is made up of 15 amino acids. Germline assignment: CDR1 MNHEY and CDR2 SMNVEV (reference sequence). Losses at the gene ends were 4 bases for V and 4 bases for J; bases not matched to a gene: 6. The CDR3, as DNA: TGTGCCAGCAGTTGGACTAGCGAGTATCCAGATACGCAGTATTTT. Residues: CASSWTSEYPDTQYF.

This sequence joins TRBV5-1 and TRBJ2-3; D could derive from TRBD1 or TRBD2 (5 bases each). The CDR3 is 18 residues long. Germline V CDR1 and CDR2: SGHRS, YFSETQ. The V and J ends lost 2 bases and 4 bases respectively, with 23 bases between them. CDR3 protein: CASSLGTQIRLGSDTQYF. CDR3 coding DNA: TGCGCCAGCAGCTTAGGGACCCAGATTCGTCTCGGATCAGATACGCAGTATTTT. Combining the CDR3 with reference TRBV5-1 and TRBJ2-3 gives the whole variable domain KAGVTQTPRYLIKTRGQQVTLSCSPISGHRSVSWYQQTPGQGLQFLFEYFSETQRNKGNFPGRFSGRQFSNSRSEMNVSTLELGDSALYLCASSLGTQIRLGSDTQYFGPGTRLTVL.

In this sample, this clone turned up a few times. The V call is TRBV2, the J call TRBJ1-1; tentatively, D is TRBD1 (6 bases). Germline values: CDR1 SNHLY, CDR2 FYNNEI. V was cut by 11 bases and J by 4 bases, with 17 bases left in between. The CDR3 length is 13 residues. CDR3 sequence (DNA): TGTGCCGGAAAGGGAGGGGGGACCACTGAAGCTTTCTTT. It translates to CAGKGGGTTEAFF. The complete variable domain, with remaining parts taken from reference TRBV2 and TRBJ1-1, reads EPEVTQTPSHQVTQMGQEVILRCVPISNHLYFYWYRQILGQKVEFLVSFYNNEISEKSEIFDDQFSVERPDGSNFTLKIRSTKLEDSAMYFCAGKGGGTTEAFFGQGTRLTVV.

The chain is built from TRBV6-5 and TRBJ2-7; D unclear. The V gene's germline CDR1 is MNHEY and CDR2 SVGAGI. Deletions cut 6 bases from V and 7 bases from J, with 13 bases between. CDR3 length equals 12 residues. Here the CDR3 DNA reads TGTGCCAGCAGCCTCAATCGGTGGGAGCAGTACTTC. It codes for CASSLNRWEQYF.

This sequence joins TRBV9 and TRBJ2-5; 11 nucleotides line up with TRBD1. This CDR3 contains 17 residues. Trimming removed 3 bases from V and 5 bases from J; junction bases left unmatched: 12. Per germline, CDR1 SGDLS and CDR2 YYNGEE. CDR3 in amino acids: CASSARPWTGGRETQYF. The CDR3 DNA follows: TGTGCCAGCAGCGCACGCCCCTGGACAGGGGGCAGGGAGACCCAGTACTTC.

The chain uses TRBV7-3 and TRBJ2-7; 7 nucleotides align to TRBD1. Germline trimming cut 5 bases from V and 6 bases from J; bases unmatched to any gene: 10. The CDR3 is 14 residues long. Germline V gene sequence: CDR1 SGHTA, CDR2 FQGTGA. The CDR3, as DNA: TGTGCCAGCAGCGCCACAGGGGAACCGACCGAGCAGTACTTC. Translated, it gives CASSATGEPTEQYF.

The chain carries TRBV2 and TRBJ1-1; TRBD1 agrees at 8 bases. Trimming at V came to 3 bases and at J to 3 bases, leaving 6 bases not matched to a gene. The CDR3 has 15 residues. Germline V gene data show CDR1 as SNHLY and CDR2 as FYNNEI. As DNA, the CDR3 is TGTGCCAGCAGTGAGGGGACACAGGGGGACACTGAAGCTTTCTTT. Its protein product is CASSEGTQGDTEAFF.

The J gene is TRBJ2-1, the V gene TRBV9; TRBD2 matches 12 bases. CDR3 length: 17 residues. J lost 5 bases, V lost 4 bases, and 10 bases had no gene match. Germline CDR1 SGDLS, CDR2 YYNGEE. CDR3 loop: CASSTTGLAGPNNEQFF. The CDR3 nucleotides are TGTGCCAGCAGCACCACTGGACTAGCGGGACCAAACAATGAGCAGTTCTTC.

The chain carries TRBV28 and TRBJ2-3, with 13 bases lining up with TRBD2. V trimming: 1 base; J trimming: 2 bases; junction bases outside the gene matches: 9. The germline CDR1 and CDR2 sequences are MDHEN and SYDVKM. The CDR3 loop spans 19 amino acids. In nucleotides, the CDR3 is TGTGCCAGCAGTTTATTCCCGGGGGGACTAGCGGGGTTCACAGATACGCAGTATTTT. Its protein is CASSLFPGGLAGFTDTQYF.

This chain connects TRBV7-9 to TRBJ2-1; a possible D gene is TRBD2 (6 bases). The V end was cut by 6 bases, the J end by 4 bases, with 19 bases between. Germline CDR1 SEHNR, CDR2 FQNEAQ (reference sequence). The CDR3 loop spans 16 amino acids. CDR3 region: CASSPTGSPRYNEQFF. The CDR3 DNA is TGTGCCAGCAGTCCGACCGGGAGCCCAAGGTACAATGAGCAGTTCTTC. Full variable domain (outside the CDR3, taken from reference TRBV7-9 and TRBJ2-1): DTGVSQNPRHKITKRGQNVTFRCDPISEHNRLYWYRQTLGQGPEFLTYFQNEAQLEKSRLLSDRFSAERPKGSFSTLEIQRTEQGDSAMYLCASSPTGSPRYNEQFFGPGTRLTVL.

The V call is TRBV7-3, the J call TRBJ2-1, with TRBD2 identical over 9 bases. Germline V gene sequence: CDR1 SGHTA, CDR2 FQGTGA. After removal of 5 bases from V and 6 bases from J, the junction contained 8 bases not matched to a gene. The CDR3 loop spans 15 amino acids. The CDR3 spells CASSPDAGGPNEQFF. The CDR3 nucleotides read TGTGCCAGCAGCCCCGACGCGGGAGGGCCCAATGAGCAGTTCTTC.

The chain recombines TRBV11-2 with TRBJ2-7; no clear D. This CDR3 spans 15 amino acids. Deletions cut 7 bases from V and 5 bases from J, with 21 bases between. From germline, CDR1 is SGHAT and CDR2 FQNNGV. CDR3 sequence reads: CASTKESVVYHEQYF. The CDR3, as DNA: TGTGCCAGCACCAAAGAGAGTGTCGTATACCACGAGCAGTACTTC.

The chain's CDR3 is CASSSRGDTGELFF. The CDR3 DNA reads TGTGCCAGTAGTTCTCGGGGCGACACCGGGGAGCTGTTTTTT. The chain joins TRBV19 to TRBJ2-2; D assignment may be TRBD1 or TRBD2 (5 bases each). The CDR3 sequence is 14 residues long. Germline lookup yields CDR1 LNHDA and CDR2 SQIVND (reference sequence). Deletions cut 5 bases from V and 3 bases from J, with 10 bases between.

The chain joins TRBV5-6 to TRBJ1-1; possible D gene TRBD1, 5 bases. Trimming removed 2 bases at V and 7 bases at J, with 12 bases between. The germline gives CDR1 SGHDT, CDR2 YYEEEE. The CDR3 has 13 amino acids. CDR3 nucleotide sequence: TGTGCCAGCAGCTTTCAGGGTGCAGGTGAAGCTTTCTTT. This sequence encodes CASSFQGAGEAFF. Variable domain in full (rest from reference TRBV5-6 and TRBJ1-1): DAGVTQSPTHLIKTRGQQVTLRCSPKSGHDTVSWYQQALGQGPQFIFQYYEEEERQRGNFPDRFSGHQFPNYSSELNVNALLLGDSALYLCASSFQGAGEAFFGQGTRLTVV.

This clone was seen once. The chain couples TRBV4-2 to TRBJ1-5, with D possibly being TRBD1 (5 bases). Trimming cost V 0 bases and J 0 bases, with 12 bases left between them. Germline V CDR1 and CDR2: LGHNA, YNFKEQ. This CDR3 is 17 amino acids long. CDR3 loop: CASSQERQIYSNQPQHF. CDR3 sequence (DNA): TGTGCCAGCAGCCAAGAAAGACAGATCTATAGCAATCAGCCCCAGCATTTT.

The chain has TRBV4-1 and TRBJ1-1, with TRBD1 as a possible D gene (5 bases). This CDR3 contains 15 residues. Germline CDR1 is MGHRA and CDR2 is YSYEKL. The V end was cut by 0 bases, the J end by 0 bases, with 8 bases between. CDR3 residues: CASSQEKGMNTEAFF. The CDR3, as DNA: TGCGCCAGCAGCCAAGAAAAGGGGATGAACACTGAAGCTTTCTTT.

The V gene is TRBV25-1, the J gene TRBJ2-2, with D hard to call. The germline V and J ends were trimmed by 2 bases and 6 bases, with 10 bases remaining between them. The CDR3 contains 14 residues. CDR1 and CDR2 (germline): MGHDK, SYGVNS. The CDR3: CASSELLPAGELFF. The CDR3, as DNA: TGTGCCAGCAGTGAACTGCTACCTGCCGGGGAGCTGTTTTTT.

This chain joins TRBV5-4 and TRBJ2-7; 12 bases line up with TRBD1. The trim removed 5 bases at V and 5 bases at J, leaving 5 bases unmatched. The CDR3 loop spans 14 amino acids. The germline V gene encodes CDR1 SGHNT and CDR2 YYREEE (reference sequence). CDR3 loop: CASSSGTGGHEQYF. In DNA, the CDR3 is TGTGCCAGCAGTTCCGGGACAGGGGGCCACGAGCAGTACTTC.

This clone appeared a single time. The CDR3 nucleotides read TGTGCCAGCAGCGCGGCCGGGACAGCCTCAGGTGAGCAGTACTTC. Its protein product is CASSAAGTASGEQYF. The chain joins TRBV9 to TRBJ2-7, with 7 positions matching TRBD1. Germline trimming cut 3 bases from V and 7 bases from J; bases unmatched to any gene: 13. The V gene's germline CDR1 is SGDLS and CDR2 YYNGEE. This CDR3 is 15 amino acids long.

This clone was seen more than once but under ten times. This sequence joins TRBV6-5 and TRBJ2-1; D unclear. Germline V gene lookup returns CDR1 MNHEY and CDR2 SVGAGI. The CDR3 length is 12 residues. V was trimmed by 0 bases and J by 8 bases, leaving 5 bases between them. In DNA, the CDR3 is TGTGCCAGCAGTTACTCTGGGGATGAGCAGTTCTTC. Encoded protein: CASSYSGDEQFF.

V gene TRBV19 combines with J gene TRBJ2-1; 8 bases match TRBD2. Germline-derived CDR1 and CDR2 are LNHDA and SQIVND (reference sequence). The V gene end was trimmed by 3 bases and the J gene end by 6 bases; junction bases not matched to a gene: 7. This CDR3 has 15 amino acids. This CDR3 reads CASSMTSAGFNEQFF. The CDR3 nucleotides read TGTGCCAGTAGTATGACTAGCGCGGGGTTCAATGAGCAGTTCTTC.

About this clone: At the DNA level, this CDR3 is encoded by other sequences in the same sample as well. J is TRBJ2-2 and V is TRBV7-3; D is unresolved. Germline V gene sequence: CDR1 SGHTA, CDR2 FQGTGA. V was clipped by 2 bases and J by 6 bases, with 4 bases between them. The CDR3 runs 12 residues. This CDR3 reads CASSLGAGELFF. In nucleotides, the CDR3 is TGTGCCAGCAGCTTAGGTGCCGGGGAGCTGTTTTTT.